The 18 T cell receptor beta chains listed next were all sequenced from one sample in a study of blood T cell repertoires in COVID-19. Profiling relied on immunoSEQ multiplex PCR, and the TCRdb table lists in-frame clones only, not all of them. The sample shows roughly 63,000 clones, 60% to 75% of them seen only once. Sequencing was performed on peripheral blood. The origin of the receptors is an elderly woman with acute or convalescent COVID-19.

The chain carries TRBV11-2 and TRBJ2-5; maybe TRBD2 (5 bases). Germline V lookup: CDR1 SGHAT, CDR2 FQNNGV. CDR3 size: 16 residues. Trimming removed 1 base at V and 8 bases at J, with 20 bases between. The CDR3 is CASSLAFGEESRTQYF. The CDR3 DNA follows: TGTGCCAGCAGCTTAGCTTTCGGGGAAGAAAGCAGAACCCAGTACTTC.

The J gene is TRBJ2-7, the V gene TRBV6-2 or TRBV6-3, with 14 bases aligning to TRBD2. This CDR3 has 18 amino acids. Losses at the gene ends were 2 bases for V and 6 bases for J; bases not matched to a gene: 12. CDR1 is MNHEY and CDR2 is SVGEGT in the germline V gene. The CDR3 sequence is CASSYQGLAGDHVFEQYF. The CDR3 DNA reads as TGTGCCAGCAGTTACCAGGGACTAGCGGGGGACCACGTTTTCGAGCAGTACTTC.

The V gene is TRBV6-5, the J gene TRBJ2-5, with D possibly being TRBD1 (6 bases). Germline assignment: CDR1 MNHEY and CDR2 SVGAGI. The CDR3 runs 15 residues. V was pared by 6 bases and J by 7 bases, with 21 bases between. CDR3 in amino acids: CASSLKPDPQGTQYF. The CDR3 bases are TGTGCCAGCAGCCTCAAACCCGACCCACAGGGGACCCAGTACTTC.

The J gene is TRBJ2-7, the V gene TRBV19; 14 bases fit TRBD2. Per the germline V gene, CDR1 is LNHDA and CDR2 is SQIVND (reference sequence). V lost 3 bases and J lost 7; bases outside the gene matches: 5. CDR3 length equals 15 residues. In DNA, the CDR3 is TGTGCCAGTAGTATGACTAGCGGGAGGGGACGGGAGCAGTACTTC. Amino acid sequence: CASSMTSGRGREQYF.

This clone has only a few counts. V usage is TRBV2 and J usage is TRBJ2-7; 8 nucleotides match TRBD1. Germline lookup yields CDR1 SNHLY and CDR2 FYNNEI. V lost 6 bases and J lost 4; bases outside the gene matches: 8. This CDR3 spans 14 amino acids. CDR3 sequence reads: CASSRRTGLYEQYF. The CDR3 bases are TGTGCCAGCAGCCGAAGGACAGGGCTTTACGAGCAGTACTTC.

In nucleotides, the CDR3 is TGTGCCAGCAGTCCGCTTGCAGCAACTAATGAAAAACTGTTTTTT. The encoded protein is CASSPLAATNEKLFF. V usage is TRBV27 and J usage is TRBJ1-4; no firm D call. Germline lookup yields CDR1 MNHEY and CDR2 SMNVEV (reference sequence). V was trimmed by 5 bases and J by 0 bases, leaving 10 bases between them. CDR3 size: 15 residues.

The CDR3 bases are TGCGCCAGCAGCCCGACGGGACAGGCCTTCGAGCAGTACTTC. Translating it yields CASSPTGQAFEQYF. The chain links TRBV5-1 to TRBJ2-7, with 8 nucleotides matching TRBD1. Germline loops: CDR1 SGHRS, CDR2 YFSETQ. V was clipped by 4 bases and J by 6 bases; unmatched bases: 9. This CDR3 contains 14 residues.

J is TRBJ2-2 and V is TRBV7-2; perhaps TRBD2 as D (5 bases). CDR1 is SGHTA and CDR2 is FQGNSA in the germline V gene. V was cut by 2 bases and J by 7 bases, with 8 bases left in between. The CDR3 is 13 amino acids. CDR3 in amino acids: CASSLTAGGELFF. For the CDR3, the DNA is TGTGCCAGCAGCTTAACGGCGGGCGGGGAGCTGTTTTTT.

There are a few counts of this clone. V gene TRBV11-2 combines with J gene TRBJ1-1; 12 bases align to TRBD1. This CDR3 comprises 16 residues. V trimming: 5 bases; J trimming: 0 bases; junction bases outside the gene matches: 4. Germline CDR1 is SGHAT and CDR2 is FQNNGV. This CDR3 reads CASSPGTGGLNTEAFF. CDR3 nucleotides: TGTGCCAGCAGCCCAGGGACAGGGGGCCTGAACACTGAAGCTTTCTTT.

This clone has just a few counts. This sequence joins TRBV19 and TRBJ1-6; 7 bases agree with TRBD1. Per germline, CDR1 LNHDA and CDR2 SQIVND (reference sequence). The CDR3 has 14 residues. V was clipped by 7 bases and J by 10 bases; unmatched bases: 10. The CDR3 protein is CASTRTGPTSPLHF. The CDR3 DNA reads TGTGCCAGTACCCGGACAGGTCCTACATCACCCCTCCACTTT.

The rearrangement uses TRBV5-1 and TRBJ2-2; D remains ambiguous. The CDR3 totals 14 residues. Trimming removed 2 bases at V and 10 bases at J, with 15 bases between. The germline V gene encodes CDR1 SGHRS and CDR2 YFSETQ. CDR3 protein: CASSFRAFTPELFF. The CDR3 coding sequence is TGCGCCAGCAGCTTCAGAGCGTTCACCCCGGAGCTGTTTTTT. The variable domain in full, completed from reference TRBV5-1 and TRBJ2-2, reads KAGVTQTPRYLIKTRGQQVTLSCSPISGHRSVSWYQQTPGQGLQFLFEYFSETQRNKGNFPGRFSGRQFSNSRSEMNVSTLELGDSALYLCASSFRAFTPELFFGEGSRLTVL.

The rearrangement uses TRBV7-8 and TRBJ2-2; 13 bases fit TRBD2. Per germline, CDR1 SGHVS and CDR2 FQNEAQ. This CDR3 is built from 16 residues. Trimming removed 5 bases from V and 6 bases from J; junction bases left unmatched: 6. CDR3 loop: CASSPRTSGSSGELFF. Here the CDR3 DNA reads TGTGCCAGCAGCCCCCGGACTAGCGGGAGCTCCGGGGAGCTGTTTTTT. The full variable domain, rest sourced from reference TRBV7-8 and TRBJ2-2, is GAGVSQSPRYKVAKRGQDVALRCDPISGHVSLFWYQQALGQGPEFLTYFQNEAQLDKSGLPSDRFFAERPEGSVSTLKIQRTQQEDSAVYLCASSPRTSGSSGELFFGEGSRLTVL.

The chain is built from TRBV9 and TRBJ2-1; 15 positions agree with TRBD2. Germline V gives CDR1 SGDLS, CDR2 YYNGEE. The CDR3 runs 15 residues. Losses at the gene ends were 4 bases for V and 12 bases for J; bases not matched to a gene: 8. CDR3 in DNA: TGTGCCAGCAGCATCGGACTAGCGGGAGGGCCCGGGCAGTTCTTC. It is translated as CASSIGLAGGPGQFF.

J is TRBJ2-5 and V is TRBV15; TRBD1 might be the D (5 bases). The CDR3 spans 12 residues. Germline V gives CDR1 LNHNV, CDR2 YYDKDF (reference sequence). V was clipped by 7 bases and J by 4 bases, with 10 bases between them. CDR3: CATKTVGETQYF. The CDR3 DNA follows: TGTGCCACCAAGACAGTCGGAGAGACCCAGTACTTC.

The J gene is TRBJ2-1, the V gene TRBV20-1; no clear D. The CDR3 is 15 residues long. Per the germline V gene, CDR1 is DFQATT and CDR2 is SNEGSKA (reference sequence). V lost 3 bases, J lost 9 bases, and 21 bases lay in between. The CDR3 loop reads CSASRSSPPIREQFF. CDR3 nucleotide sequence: TGCAGTGCTAGTAGGTCTAGTCCCCCCATACGTGAGCAGTTCTTC.

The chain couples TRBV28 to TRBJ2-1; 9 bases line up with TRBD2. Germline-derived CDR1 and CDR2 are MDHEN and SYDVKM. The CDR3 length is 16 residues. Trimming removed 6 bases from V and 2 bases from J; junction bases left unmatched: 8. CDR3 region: CASSPLAGDPYNEQFF. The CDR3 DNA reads TGTGCCAGCAGCCCTTTAGCGGGAGACCCCTACAATGAGCAGTTCTTC.

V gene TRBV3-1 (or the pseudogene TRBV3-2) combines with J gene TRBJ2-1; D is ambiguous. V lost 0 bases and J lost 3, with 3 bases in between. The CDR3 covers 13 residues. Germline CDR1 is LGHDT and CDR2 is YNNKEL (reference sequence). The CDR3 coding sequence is TGTGCCAGCAGCCAAGACCTCTACAATGAGCAGTTCTTC. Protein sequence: CASSQDLYNEQFF.

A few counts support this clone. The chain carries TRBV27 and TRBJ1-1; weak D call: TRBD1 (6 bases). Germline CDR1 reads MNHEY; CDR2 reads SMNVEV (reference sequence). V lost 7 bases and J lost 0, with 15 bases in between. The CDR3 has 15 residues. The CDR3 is CASIKQGGVNTEAFF. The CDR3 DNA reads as TGTGCCAGCATTAAACAGGGTGGCGTGAACACTGAAGCTTTCTTT.